Below, 2 T cell receptor beta chains from the same sample are listed, as sequenced in a study of cytomegalovirus exposure and HLA in healthy donors (dated by TCRdb to 2015 to 2018). Library preparation employed the immunoSEQ multiplex PCR assay. The multiplex PCR relied on a mix of 60 forward primers for TCR Vbeta segments and 13 reverse primers for TCR Jbeta segments. TCRdb took this table from immuneACCESS and kept in-frame rearrangements with V and J called. Such tables lack part of the clones; where checked against another copy, unresolved V genes explain under half of the gap, and the rest is unexplained. This sample lists 150,000 or so clones; 60% to 80% were detected once. More than 10% of the sample belongs to the ten largest clones. The source material was PBMCs. The receptors come from a man aged 30 to 39 in good health and CMV-seropositive.

This clone was counted a single time. The chain recombines TRBV4-1 with TRBJ1-2; D possibly corresponds to TRBD1 (5 bases). V was shortened by 1 base and J by 4 bases, with 22 bases between the two germline ends. CDR1 is MGHRA and CDR2 is YSYEKL in the germline V gene. This CDR3 has 18 residues. CDR3 sequence reads: CASSQVGAVKGSIYGYTF. The CDR3 DNA reads TGCGCCAGCAGCCAAGTAGGGGCAGTTAAGGGCAGTATCTATGGCTACACCTTC.

The V gene is TRBV2, the J gene TRBJ1-1; D is possibly TRBD1 (5 bases). The CDR3 totals 15 residues. Germline V gene lookup returns CDR1 SNHLY and CDR2 FYNNEI. Trimming left V 2 bases short and J 6 bases short, with 16 bases between. The CDR3 reads CASSESGDSPPEAFF. The CDR3 nucleotides read TGTGCCAGCAGTGAATCCGGAGACAGCCCTCCTGAAGCTTTCTTT.